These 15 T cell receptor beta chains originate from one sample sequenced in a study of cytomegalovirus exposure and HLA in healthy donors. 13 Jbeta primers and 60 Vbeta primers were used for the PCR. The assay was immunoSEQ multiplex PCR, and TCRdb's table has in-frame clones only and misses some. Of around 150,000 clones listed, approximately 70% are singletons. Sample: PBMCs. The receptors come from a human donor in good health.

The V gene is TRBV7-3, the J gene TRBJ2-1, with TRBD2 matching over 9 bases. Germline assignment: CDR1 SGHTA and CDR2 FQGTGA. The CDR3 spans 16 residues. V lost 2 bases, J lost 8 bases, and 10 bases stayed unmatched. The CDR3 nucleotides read TGTGCCAGCAGCTTAGGCCCTTCTAGCGGGATCTATGAGCAGTTCTTC. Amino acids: CASSLGPSSGIYEQFF.

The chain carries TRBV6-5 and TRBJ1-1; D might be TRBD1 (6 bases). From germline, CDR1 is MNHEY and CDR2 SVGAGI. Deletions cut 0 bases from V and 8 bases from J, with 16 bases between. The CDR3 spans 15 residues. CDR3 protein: CASSYSSGALLEAFF. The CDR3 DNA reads TGTGCCAGCAGTTACTCCTCAGGGGCGCTTTTGGAAGCTTTCTTT.

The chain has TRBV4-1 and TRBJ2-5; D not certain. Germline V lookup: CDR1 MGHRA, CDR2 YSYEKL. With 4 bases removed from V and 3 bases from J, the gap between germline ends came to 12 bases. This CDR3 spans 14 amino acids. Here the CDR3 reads CASSREVGEETQYF. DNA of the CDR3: TGCGCCAGCAGCCGCGAGGTCGGAGAAGAGACCCAGTACTTC.

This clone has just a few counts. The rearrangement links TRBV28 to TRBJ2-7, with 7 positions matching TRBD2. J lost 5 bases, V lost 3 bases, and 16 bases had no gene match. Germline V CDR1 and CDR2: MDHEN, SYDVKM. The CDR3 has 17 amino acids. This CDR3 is CASSLGTGGRRPNEQYF. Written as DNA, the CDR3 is TGTGCCAGCAGTTTGGGGACCGGGGGGAGGCGCCCTAACGAGCAGTACTTC.

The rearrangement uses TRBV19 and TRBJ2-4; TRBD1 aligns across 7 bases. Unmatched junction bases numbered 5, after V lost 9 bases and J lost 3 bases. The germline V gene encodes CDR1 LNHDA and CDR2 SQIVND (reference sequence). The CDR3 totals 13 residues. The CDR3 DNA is TGTGCCAGCCACACAGGGGACAAAAACATTCAGTACTTC. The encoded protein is CASHTGDKNIQYF.

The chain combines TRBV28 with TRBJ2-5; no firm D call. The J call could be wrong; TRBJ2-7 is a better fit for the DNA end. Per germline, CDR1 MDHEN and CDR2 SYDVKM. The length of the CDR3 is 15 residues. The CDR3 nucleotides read TGTGCCAGCAGTTCTGCAGGCATGCGAGCCTACGAGCAGTACTTC. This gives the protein CASSSAGMRAYEQYF.

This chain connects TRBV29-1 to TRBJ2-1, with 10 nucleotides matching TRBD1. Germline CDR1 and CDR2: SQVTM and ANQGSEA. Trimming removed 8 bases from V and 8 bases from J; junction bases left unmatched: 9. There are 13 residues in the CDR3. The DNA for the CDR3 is TGCAGCTCCCGGGACAGGGGTGGTGATGAGCAGTTCTTC. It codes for CSSRDRGGDEQFF.

The CDR3 nucleotides are TGTGCCAGTAGTAACACCGGGACAGGGACGTACGAGCAGTACTTC. This codes for CASSNTGTGTYEQYF. This chain connects TRBV19 to TRBJ2-7; TRBD1 aligns across 9 bases. CDR1 LNHDA and CDR2 SQIVND come from the germline V gene (reference sequence). Trimming cost V 4 bases and J 4 bases; bases outside gene matches: 8. This CDR3 contains 15 residues.

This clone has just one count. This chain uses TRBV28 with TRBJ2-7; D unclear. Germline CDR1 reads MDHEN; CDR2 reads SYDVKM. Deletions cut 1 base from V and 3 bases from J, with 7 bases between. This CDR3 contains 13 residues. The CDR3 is CASSLYSGYEQYF. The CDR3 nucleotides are TGTGCCAGCAGTTTATATTCGGGCTACGAGCAGTACTTC.

CDR3 amino acids: CASSPGRANPHEQYF. CDR3 in DNA: TGTGCCAGCAGCCCCGGCAGGGCTAATCCCCACGAGCAGTACTTC. V and J are TRBV9 and TRBJ2-7; possible D gene TRBD1, 5 bases. CDR1 SGDLS and CDR2 YYNGEE come from the germline V gene. CDR3 length: 15 amino acids. V lost 4 bases and J lost 5, with 19 bases in between.

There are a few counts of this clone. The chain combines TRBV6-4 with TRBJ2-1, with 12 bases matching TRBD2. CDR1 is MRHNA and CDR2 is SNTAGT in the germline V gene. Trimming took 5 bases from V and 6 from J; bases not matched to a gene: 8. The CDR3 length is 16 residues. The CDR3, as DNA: TGTGCCAGCAGTCCCCGACTAGCGGGAGTACGCAATGAGCAGTTCTTC. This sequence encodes CASSPRLAGVRNEQFF.

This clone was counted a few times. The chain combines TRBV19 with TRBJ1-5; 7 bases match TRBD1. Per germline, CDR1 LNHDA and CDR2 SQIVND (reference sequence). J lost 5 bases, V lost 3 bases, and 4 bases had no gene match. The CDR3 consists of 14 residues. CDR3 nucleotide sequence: TGTGCCAGTAGTATGGGACAGCCTTATCAGCCCCAGCATTTT. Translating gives CASSMGQPYQPQHF.

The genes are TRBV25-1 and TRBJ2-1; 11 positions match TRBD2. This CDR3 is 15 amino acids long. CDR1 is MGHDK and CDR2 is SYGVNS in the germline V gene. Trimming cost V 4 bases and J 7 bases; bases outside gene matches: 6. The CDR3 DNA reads TGTGCCAGCAGTGGATTAGCGGGAGGGCCTAATGAGCAGTTCTTC. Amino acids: CASSGLAGGPNEQFF.

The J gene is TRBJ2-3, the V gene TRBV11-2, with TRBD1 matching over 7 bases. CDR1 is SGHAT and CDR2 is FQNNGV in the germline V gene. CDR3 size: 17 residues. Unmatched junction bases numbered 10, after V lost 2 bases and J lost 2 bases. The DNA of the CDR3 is TGTGCCAGCAGCTTACTAGGGGGCCAGGGTGACACAGATACGCAGTATTTT. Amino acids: CASSLLGGQGDTDTQYF.

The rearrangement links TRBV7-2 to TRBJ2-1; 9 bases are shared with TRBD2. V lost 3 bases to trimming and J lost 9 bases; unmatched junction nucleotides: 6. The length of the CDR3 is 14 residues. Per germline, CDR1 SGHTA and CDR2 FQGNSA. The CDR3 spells CASSFGLAGTEQFF. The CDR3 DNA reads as TGTGCCAGCAGCTTCGGTCTAGCGGGAACTGAGCAGTTCTTC.